This T cell receptor beta chain comes out of a study of T-cell memory formation after mild COVID-19. Study-wide context: Largely, the TCR clusters proved donor specific.

Overall study results and limits: That cross-reactive memory joined was suggested by some responding clones appearing in pre-infection memory.

Looked up from germline, CDR1 is KGHDR and CDR2 is SFDVKD. CDR3 length equals 17 residues. Trimming took 3 bases from V and 3 from J; bases not matched to a gene: 10. This clonotype was seen only a few times. Its antigen is unknown. It was 5'RACE with constant-segment primers that produced the TCR alpha and TCR beta cDNA libraries, which carried sample barcodes and UMIs. From the 5' RACE reads, TCRdb called clonotypes with MiXCR, one entry per CDR3 protein. The table records roughly 600,000 distinct CDR3 sequences, roughly 18% of them present only once. The clonotype was recovered from an adult woman who had mild COVID-19 (a few samples of this study predate the infection). Cell type and time point are not known. Specimen: PBMCs or a T cell subset sorted from them (not recorded which). The gene calls are TRBV24-1 and TRBJ2-5; 9 bases agree with TRBD1. In DNA, the CDR3 is TGTGCCACCAGTGATCCGCTGTGGACAGGGGAGAAAGAGACCCAGTACTTC. Protein product: CATSDPLWTGEKETQYF.